Included here is one T cell receptor (beta chain) sequence, with context. This specimen comes from a study of T cell clones after liver transplantation. Study-wide background: As an antigen-independent comparator, third-party-reactive TCRbeta sequences came from pre-transplant mixed lymphocyte reactions. Blood was drawn pre-transplant, before withdrawal, and after full or failed withdrawal.

Only in-frame clones appear in the TCRdb table, and some are missing; sequencing was by immunoSEQ multiplex PCR. The sample lists tens of thousands of clones, 75% to 85% occurring once. Trimming removed 1 base from V and 0 bases from J, with 10 bases in between. The CDR3 extends over 16 amino acids. The germline V gene encodes CDR1 LNHDA and CDR2 SQIVND (reference sequence). The receptor was isolated from a human patient who received a liver transplant. The T cells may come from the graft donor. The rearrangement uses TRBV19 and TRBJ1-3, with D hard to call. The source material was CD4+ T cells from blood, sampled 12 months after liver transplant. Here the CDR3 reads CASSIGHTTSGNTIYF. CDR3 bases: TGTGCCAGTAGTATAGGACACACCACCTCTGGAAACACCATATATTTT. The complete variable domain, with remaining parts taken from reference TRBV19 and TRBJ1-3, reads DGGITQSPKYLFRKEGQNVTLSCEQNLNHDAMYWYRQDPGQGLRLIYYSQIVNDFQKGDIAEGYSVSREKKESFPLTVTSAQKNPTAFYLCASSIGHTTSGNTIYFGEGSWLTVV.